The clone carrying this TCR beta chain was counted a few times. This sample was included in a study of blood T cells in healthy people across ages. With 6 bases removed from V and 1 base from J, the gap between germline ends came to 16 bases. The CDR3 sequence is 17 residues long. Germline loops: CDR1 MDHEN, CDR2 SYDVKM. Through a sample-barcoded 5' primer and a J-beta primer mix, a second PCR was run for roughly 6 to 11 cycles. TCRdb analysed the 5' RACE reads with MiXCR anew, one entry per CDR3 protein. Among about 1.4 million distinct CDR3 sequences listed, approximately 63% were seen once. This sequence originates from a man younger than 35 in good health. The specimen sequenced was blood. The rearrangement links TRBV28 to TRBJ2-6; D possibly corresponds to TRBD1 (5 bases). The CDR3 DNA is TGTGCCAGCAGCTCACCAGGGTTGAAGTCTGGGGCCAACGTCCTGACTTTC. Translating gives CASSSPGLKSGANVLTF.